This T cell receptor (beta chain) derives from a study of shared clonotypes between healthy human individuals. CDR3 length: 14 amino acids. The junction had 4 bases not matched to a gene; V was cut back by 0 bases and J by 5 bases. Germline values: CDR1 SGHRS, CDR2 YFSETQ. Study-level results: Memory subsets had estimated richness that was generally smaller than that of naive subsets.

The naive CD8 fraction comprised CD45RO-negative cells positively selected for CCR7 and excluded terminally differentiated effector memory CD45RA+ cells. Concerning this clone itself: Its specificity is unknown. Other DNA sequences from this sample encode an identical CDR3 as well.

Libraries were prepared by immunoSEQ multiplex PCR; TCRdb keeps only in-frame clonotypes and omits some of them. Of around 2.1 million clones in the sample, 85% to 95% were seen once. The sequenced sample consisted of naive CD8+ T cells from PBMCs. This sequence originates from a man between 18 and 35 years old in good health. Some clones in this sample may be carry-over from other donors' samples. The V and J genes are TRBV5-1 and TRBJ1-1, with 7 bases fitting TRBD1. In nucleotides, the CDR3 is TGCGCCAGCAGCTTGGACAGGGGATGGACTGAAGCTTTCTTT. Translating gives CASSLDRGWTEAFF.